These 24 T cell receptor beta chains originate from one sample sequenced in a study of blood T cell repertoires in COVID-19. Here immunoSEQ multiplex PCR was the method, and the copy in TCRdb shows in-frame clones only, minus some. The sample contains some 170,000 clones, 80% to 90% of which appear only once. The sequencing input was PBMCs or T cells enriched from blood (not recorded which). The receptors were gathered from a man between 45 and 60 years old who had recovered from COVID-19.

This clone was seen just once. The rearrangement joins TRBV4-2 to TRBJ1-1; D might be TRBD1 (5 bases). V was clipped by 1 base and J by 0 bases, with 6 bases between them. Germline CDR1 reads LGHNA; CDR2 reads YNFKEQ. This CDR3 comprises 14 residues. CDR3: CASSQVTVNTEAFF. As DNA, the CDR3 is TGTGCCAGCAGCCAAGTGACAGTGAACACTGAAGCTTTCTTT.

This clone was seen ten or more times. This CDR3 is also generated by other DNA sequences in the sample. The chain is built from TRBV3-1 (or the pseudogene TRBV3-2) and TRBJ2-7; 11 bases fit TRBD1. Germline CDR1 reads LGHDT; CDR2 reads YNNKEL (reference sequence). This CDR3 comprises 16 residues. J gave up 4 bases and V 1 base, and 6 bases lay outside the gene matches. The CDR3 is CASSQVPGQGVYEQYF. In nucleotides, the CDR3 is TGTGCCAGCAGCCAAGTGCCGGGACAGGGGGTATACGAGCAGTACTTC.

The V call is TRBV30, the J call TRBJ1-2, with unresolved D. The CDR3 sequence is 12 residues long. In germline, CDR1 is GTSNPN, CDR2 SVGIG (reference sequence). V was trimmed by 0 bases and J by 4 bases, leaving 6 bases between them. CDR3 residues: CAWSVTGYGYTF. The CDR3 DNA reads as TGTGCCTGGAGTGTAACGGGCTATGGCTACACCTTC.

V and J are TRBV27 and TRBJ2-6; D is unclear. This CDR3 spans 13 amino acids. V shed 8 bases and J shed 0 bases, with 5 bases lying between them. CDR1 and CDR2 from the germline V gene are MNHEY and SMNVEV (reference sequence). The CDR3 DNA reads TGTGCCAGCCTCCCCTCTGGGGCCAACGTCCTGACTTTC. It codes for CASLPSGANVLTF.

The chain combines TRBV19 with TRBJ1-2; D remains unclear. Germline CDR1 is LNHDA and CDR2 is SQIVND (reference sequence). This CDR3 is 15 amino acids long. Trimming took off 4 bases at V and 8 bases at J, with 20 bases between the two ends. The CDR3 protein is CASSTAAATLVGYTF. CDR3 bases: TGTGCCAGTAGTACAGCCGCCGCGACTCTCGTGGGCTACACCTTC.

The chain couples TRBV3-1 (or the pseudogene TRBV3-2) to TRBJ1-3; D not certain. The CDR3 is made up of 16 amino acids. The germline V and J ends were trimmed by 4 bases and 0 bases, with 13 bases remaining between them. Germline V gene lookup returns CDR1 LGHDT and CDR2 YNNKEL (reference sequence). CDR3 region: CASSPPGGSSGNTIYF. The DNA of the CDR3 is TGTGCCAGCAGCCCCCCAGGCGGGAGCTCTGGAAACACCATATATTTT.

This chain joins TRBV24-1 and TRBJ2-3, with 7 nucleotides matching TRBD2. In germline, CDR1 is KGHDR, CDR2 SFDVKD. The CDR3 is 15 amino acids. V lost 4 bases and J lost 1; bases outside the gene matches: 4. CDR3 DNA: TGTGCCACCAGTGAACCCGGACTAGGCACAGATACGCAGTATTTT. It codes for CATSEPGLGTDTQYF.

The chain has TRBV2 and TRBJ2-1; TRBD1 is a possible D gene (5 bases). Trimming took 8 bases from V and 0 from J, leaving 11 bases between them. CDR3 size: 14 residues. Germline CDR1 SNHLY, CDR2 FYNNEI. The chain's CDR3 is CASRQLSSYNEQFF. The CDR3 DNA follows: TGTGCCAGCCGACAGCTCAGCTCCTACAATGAGCAGTTCTTC.

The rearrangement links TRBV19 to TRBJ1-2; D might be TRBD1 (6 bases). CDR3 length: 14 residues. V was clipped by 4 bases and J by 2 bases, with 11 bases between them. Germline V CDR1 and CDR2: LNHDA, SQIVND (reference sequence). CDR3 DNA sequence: TGTGCCAGTAGTACCCACAGGGAGAACTATGGCTACACCTTC. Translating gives CASSTHRENYGYTF.

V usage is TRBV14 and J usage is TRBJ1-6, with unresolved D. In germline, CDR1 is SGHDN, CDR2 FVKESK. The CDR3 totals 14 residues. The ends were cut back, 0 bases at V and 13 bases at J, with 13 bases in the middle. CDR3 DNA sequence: TGTGCCAGCAGCCAAGAAATTCCAGCGGGCCCCCTCCACTTT. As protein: CASSQEIPAGPLHF.

The CDR3 region has the DNA TGTGCCAGTAGTACCGGACAGGGAGGGTGGGGGGCCAACGTCCTGACTTTC. It yields the protein CASSTGQGGWGANVLTF. The chain combines TRBV19 with TRBJ2-6; D perhaps matches TRBD1 (8 bases). Per germline, CDR1 LNHDA and CDR2 SQIVND (reference sequence). The V end was cut by 4 bases, the J end by 4 bases, with 17 bases between. The CDR3 runs to 17 residues. Together with reference TRBV19 and TRBJ2-6, the CDR3 gives the full variable domain: DGGITQSPKYLFRKEGQNVTLSCEQNLNHDAMYWYRQDPGQGLRLIYYSQIVNDFQKGDIAEGYSVSREKKESFPLTVTSAQKNPTAFYLCASSTGQGGWGANVLTFGAGSRLTVL.

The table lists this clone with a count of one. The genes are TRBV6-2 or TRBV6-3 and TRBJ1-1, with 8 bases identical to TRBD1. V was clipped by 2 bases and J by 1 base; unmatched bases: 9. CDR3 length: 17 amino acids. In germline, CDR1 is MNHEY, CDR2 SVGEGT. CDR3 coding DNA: TGTGCCAGCAGTTACCCCAGACAGGGGAAGACGAACACTGAAGCTTTCTTT. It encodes CASSYPRQGKTNTEAFF.

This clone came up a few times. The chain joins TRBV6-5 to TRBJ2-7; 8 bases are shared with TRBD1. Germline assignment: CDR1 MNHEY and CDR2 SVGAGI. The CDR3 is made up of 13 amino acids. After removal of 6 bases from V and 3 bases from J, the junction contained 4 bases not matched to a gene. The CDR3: CASRYGQGYEQYF. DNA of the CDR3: TGTGCCAGCAGATACGGACAGGGCTACGAGCAGTACTTC.

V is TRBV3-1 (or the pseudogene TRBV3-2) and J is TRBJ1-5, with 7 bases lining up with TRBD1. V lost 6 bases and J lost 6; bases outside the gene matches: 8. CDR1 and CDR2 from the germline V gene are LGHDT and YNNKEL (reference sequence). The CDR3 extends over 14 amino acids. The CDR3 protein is CASSPGGAPQPQHF. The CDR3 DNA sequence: TGTGCCAGCAGTCCAGGGGGAGCGCCTCAGCCCCAGCATTTT.

In nucleotides, the CDR3 is TGTGCCACTAAATCCAGGACAGGGAGCAATCAGCCCCAGCATTTT. Protein: CATKSRTGSNQPQHF. The chain has TRBV2 and TRBJ1-5, with TRBD1 identical over 8 bases. V shed 10 bases and J 1 base; nucleotides not matched to a gene: 9. The V gene's germline CDR1 is SNHLY and CDR2 FYNNEI. CDR3 length: 15 residues.

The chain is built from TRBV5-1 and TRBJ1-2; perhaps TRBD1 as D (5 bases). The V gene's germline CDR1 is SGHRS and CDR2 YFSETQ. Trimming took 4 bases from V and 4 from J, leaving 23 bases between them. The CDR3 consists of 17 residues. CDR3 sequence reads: CASSGKGQFTIGYGYTF. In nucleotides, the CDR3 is TGCGCCAGCAGCGGCAAGGGGCAGTTTACCATCGGCTATGGCTACACCTTC.

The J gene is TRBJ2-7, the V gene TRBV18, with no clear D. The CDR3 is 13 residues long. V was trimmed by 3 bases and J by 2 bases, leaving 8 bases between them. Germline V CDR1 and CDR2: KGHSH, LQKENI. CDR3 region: CASSPQFTYEQYF. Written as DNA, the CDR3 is TGTGCCAGCTCACCCCAATTCACCTACGAGCAGTACTTC.

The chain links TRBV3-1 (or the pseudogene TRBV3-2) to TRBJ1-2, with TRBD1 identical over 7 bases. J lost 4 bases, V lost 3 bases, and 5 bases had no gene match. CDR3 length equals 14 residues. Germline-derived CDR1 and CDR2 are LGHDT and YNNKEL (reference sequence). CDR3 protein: CASSQSRQGYGYTF. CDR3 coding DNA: TGTGCCAGCAGCCAGTCCCGACAGGGCTATGGCTACACCTTC.

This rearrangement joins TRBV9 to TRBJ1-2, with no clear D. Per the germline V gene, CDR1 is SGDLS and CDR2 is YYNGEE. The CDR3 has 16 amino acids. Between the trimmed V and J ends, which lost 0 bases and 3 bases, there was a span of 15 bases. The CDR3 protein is CASSVEVTGRDYGYTF. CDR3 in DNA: TGTGCCAGCAGCGTAGAGGTGACGGGGAGAGACTATGGCTACACCTTC.

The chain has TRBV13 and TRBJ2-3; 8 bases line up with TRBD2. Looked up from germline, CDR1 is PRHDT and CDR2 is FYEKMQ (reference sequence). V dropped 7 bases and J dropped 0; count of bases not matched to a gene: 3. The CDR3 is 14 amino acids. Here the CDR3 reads CASTKRGSTDTQYF. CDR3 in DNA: TGTGCCAGCACGAAGCGGGGGAGCACAGATACGCAGTATTTT.

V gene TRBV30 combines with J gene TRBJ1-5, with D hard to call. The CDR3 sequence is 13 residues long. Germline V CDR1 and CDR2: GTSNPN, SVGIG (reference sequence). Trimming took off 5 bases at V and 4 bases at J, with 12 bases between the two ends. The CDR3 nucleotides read TGTGCCTGGTCCCGTCGAGGAAATCAGCCCCAGCATTTT. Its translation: CAWSRRGNQPQHF.

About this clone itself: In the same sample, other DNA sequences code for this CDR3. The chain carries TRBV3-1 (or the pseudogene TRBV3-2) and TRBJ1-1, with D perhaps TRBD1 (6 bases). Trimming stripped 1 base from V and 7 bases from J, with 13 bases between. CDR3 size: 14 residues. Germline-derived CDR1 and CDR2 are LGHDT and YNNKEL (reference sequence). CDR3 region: CASSQGGGPFEAFF. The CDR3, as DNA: TGTGCCAGCAGCCAAGGAGGGGGACCATTTGAAGCTTTCTTT.

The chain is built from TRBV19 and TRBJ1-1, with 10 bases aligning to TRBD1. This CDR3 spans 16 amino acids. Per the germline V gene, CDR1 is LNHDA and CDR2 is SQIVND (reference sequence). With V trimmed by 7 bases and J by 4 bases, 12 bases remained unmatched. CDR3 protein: CASTSLGTGVGTEAFF. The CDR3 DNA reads TGTGCCAGTACCTCCCTCGGGACAGGGGTTGGCACTGAAGCTTTCTTT.

CDR3 in DNA: TGTGCCAGCAGCCAAGGGCTAGCGGGTTTGCAGTTCTTC. It specifies CASSQGLAGLQFF. The rearrangement joins TRBV3-1 (or the pseudogene TRBV3-2) to TRBJ2-1; TRBD2 matches at 8 bases. In germline, CDR1 is LGHDT, CDR2 YNNKEL (reference sequence). Unmatched junction bases numbered 5, after V lost 1 base and J lost 12 bases. This CDR3 region has 13 residues.